This entry concerns a single TCR beta chain. It was with 60 Vbeta and 13 Jbeta primers that the PCR ran. Data came from immunoSEQ multiplex PCR; TCRdb stores just in-frame clones and leaves some out. This sample's table reports roughly 120,000 clones. This sample stems from a study of cytomegalovirus exposure and HLA in healthy donors. Sequenced: PBMCs. This TCR was recovered from a man younger than 40 in good health and CMV-seronegative.

The CDR3 protein is CASSLTGGVGYTF. The CDR3, as DNA: TGTGCCAGCAGCTTAACAGGGGGCGTCGGCTACACCTTC. The chain carries TRBV5-4 and TRBJ1-2; TRBD1 agrees at 9 bases. The CDR3 totals 13 residues. V was pared by 2 bases and J by 8 bases, with 4 bases of the junction left unmatched. Germline V gives CDR1 SGHNT, CDR2 YYREEE (reference sequence).